This TCR beta chain is from a study of blood T cell repertoires in COVID-19. Looking at the study overall: Some COVID-19 samples were acute and others convalescent; all came from the United States, Italy and Spain. PBMCs, B-cell-depleted T cells, or T cells were the source of the cDNA or gDNA that made up the material.

Patients from Seattle were sampled longitudinally, starting during active infection. Libraries were prepared by immunoSEQ multiplex PCR; TCRdb keeps only in-frame clonotypes and omits some of them. The sample has about 90,000 clones; more than 80% are singletons. Germline V CDR1 and CDR2: MNHEY, SMNVEV (reference sequence). The CDR3 contains 14 residues. The ends were cut back, 0 bases at V and 8 bases at J, with 11 bases in the middle. The chain couples TRBV27 to TRBJ2-1; tentative D call: TRBD1 (6 bases). Sequencing input: peripheral blood. The origin of this receptor is a man in his fifties with COVID-19, enrolled during active disease. CDR3 region: CASSLSGAGDEQFF. The CDR3 region has the DNA TGTGCCAGCAGTTTATCGGGGGCAGGCGATGAGCAGTTCTTC.